This T cell receptor (beta chain) was sequenced for a study of T cell responses to AZD1222 COVID-19 vaccine. Study results and limitations: Nearly half of the spike-specific TCRs reportedly recognize variant regions that carry no mutations. Donors were mostly white British, more females; clonal diversity possibly underestimated.

In germline, CDR1 is SGHRS, CDR2 YFSETQ. The CDR3 is 14 residues long. Between the trimmed V and J ends, which lost 5 bases and 0 bases, there was a span of 12 bases. Turning to this clone: Its cognate antigen is unknown.

This table comes from immunoSEQ multiplex PCR, and its TCRdb copy is limited to in-frame clones, with some not included. This sample has over 50,000 clones; about 81% occur once, and the top ten carry roughly 25%. The chain uses TRBV5-1 and TRBJ2-7, with D uncertain. The clonotype was recovered from an adult who received the AZD1222 COVID-19 vaccine. The sequenced sample was peripheral blood, obtained 28 days after the second AZD1222 dose. For the CDR3, the DNA is TGCGCCAGCAGTACCAGTGGACCCTCCTACGAGCAGTACTTC. Its translation is CASSTSGPSYEQYF.